This paragraph reports one T cell receptor (beta chain). The antigen this receptor binds is unknown. No base-level quality is on record; no much larger clone is a single base apart. CDR1 and CDR2, per the germline V gene, are SGHRS and YFSETQ. The CDR3 covers 12 residues, taking in both the cysteine and the phenylalanine. Only the CDR3 DNA is retained, 36 bases long and in frame from the first base. The V and J ends are trimmed by 4 bases and 8 bases, leaving 12 bases between them. This specimen belongs to a study of blood T cells in healthy people across ages (dated by TCRdb to 2015 to 2017). In terms of the full investigation: In model experiments, roughly one uniquely barcoded TCR beta cDNA molecule per two T cells was captured by template switching. Age-related changes in TCR beta repertoire diversity were measured in the study by deep sequencing normalized with unique cDNA molecular identifiers. The donors were divided into four age groups: young (average roughly 17 years), middle-aged (about 41), aged (about 60) and long-lived (82). To avoid experimental bias, donors of different ages were distributed randomly across sequencing lanes. For two donors (one aged 18 to 30 and one aged 80 or older), the study analyzed two additional independent replicas of 1 million unique cDNA reads from the same blood draw.

Systemically healthy Caucasian individuals from Russia, some 36 in total and aged roughly 6 to 100 years, were included as donors. Around 9.7 milliliters of peripheral blood were collected from each donor into EDTA-treated Vacutainer tubes. Ficoll-Paque density-gradient centrifugation was used to isolate PBMCs, with at least 6.5 million per sample. Trizol reagent was used to extract total RNA from the PBMCs, yielding at least 6 micrograms per sample. For every donor, flow cytometry on a PBMC aliquot measured the percentage of naive CD45RAhigh/CD27high T cells. Summary of the overall study and its limitations: Because profiling used bulk unsorted PBMCs, naive and antigen-experienced compartments could not be compared conclusively. Estimates of total diversity based on one million sequenced T cells were considered lower bounds and underestimates. Observed TCR beta diversity correlated strongly with the percentage of naive T cells measured by flow cytometry. Compared with the aged group, the long-lived group had more naive CD4+ T cells, fewer expanded clones and increased TCR diversity, suggesting age selection. Observed TCR beta diversity per million T cells fell roughly linearly with age, and a significant reduction was already apparent by age roughly 41. The CMV infection status of donors was not known, potentially confounding age-related changes in expanded clonotypes.

Libraries were made using 5' RACE. Sequencing was performed on an Illumina HiSeq 2500. A second PCR of roughly 6 to 11 cycles was performed with a sample-barcoded 5' primer and a J-beta primer mix. A unique molecular identifier was introduced onto each TCR beta cDNA molecule by a template-switch 5' adaptor carrying 12 random nucleotides. Each sample yielded at least 3 million CDR3-containing paired-end reads. First-strand cDNA synthesis was performed from all RNA using the Mint cDNA synthesis kit, with priming by a TRBC-specific oligonucleotide. Following uracil-DNA glycosylase treatment, all cDNA underwent a first 18-cycle PCR with the universal primers M1SS and BC2_uni_R. In the paper's pipeline: Normalization of each sample was performed by random selection of 1 million high-quality reads, each carrying a distinct molecular identifier. Instead of being binned into consensus sequences, reads that shared molecular identifiers were thrown out. MiTCR, with a Q25 quality threshold and the strictest error-elimination algorithm, was used for CDR3 identification, clonotype clustering and error correction. Lower-bound total TCR beta diversity was estimated with a nonparametric unseen species model using Euler transformation. TCRdb took the public reads, trimmed them with fastp at Q25, ran MiXCR for clone calling and kept in-frame beta chains. A single entry per CDR3 protein holds the most common genes and DNA from its merged rows. The V and J calls, along with clone size, are taken from TCRdb and not from the paper's own processing. This sample has around 1,100,000 distinct CDR3 sequences in its table, and less than 45% of those were observed once. The top ten clonotypes cover around 12% of the sample.

The chain is made from TRBV5-1 and TRBJ1-2; no confident D gene assignment can be made. The sequencing sample was made of blood. This receptor was obtained from a man between 18 and 29 years old in good health. CDR3 loop: CASSPQNGGYTF. At the DNA level, the sequence is TGCGCCAGCAGCCCTCAGAACGGGGGCTACACCTTC.